The next 24 T cell receptor beta chains were all read from a single sample in a study of human T cells and chemical hapten exposure. Individual cDNA molecules (in the library) carried attached unique molecular identifiers. Using its own MiXCR run on the reads, TCRdb lists one record per CDR3 protein. Here the sample spans 2,300 or so distinct CDR3 sequences, 55% being singletons. As to treatment: therapeutic diphenylcyclopropenone sensitization with weekly scalp DPC. Sequenced material: whole blood, taken before DPC sensitization or 2, 6, or about 24 weeks after (not recorded which). All receptors derive from an adult with alopecia areata. Some clones in this sample may be carry-over from other donors' samples. This table probably holds off-target reads from a library built for another chain.

V and J are TRBV5-5 and TRBJ2-1; no clear D gene. V lost 0 bases and J lost 10, with 20 bases in between. This CDR3 region has 16 residues. Germline CDR1 is SGHKS and CDR2 is YYEKEE (reference sequence). CDR3 nucleotides: TGTGCCAGCAGCTTGGCAGGATTCCCTTCTGCTAGGGAGCAGTTCTTC. Protein product: CASSLAGFPSAREQFF.

This clonotype was observed a few times. The V and J genes are TRBV29-1 and TRBJ2-1; D is uncertain. CDR1 and CDR2 from the germline V gene are SQVTM and ANQGSEA. Trimming pared 6 bases from V and 7 bases from J, leaving 13 bases between. The CDR3 extends over 12 amino acids. The CDR3 spells CSVKKTFNEQFF. DNA of the CDR3: TGCAGCGTAAAGAAGACCTTTAATGAGCAGTTCTTC.

This clonotype came up a few times. This chain uses TRBV18 with TRBJ1-3; TRBD1 matches at 8 bases. The trim removed 3 bases at V and 0 bases at J, leaving 7 bases unmatched. Germline CDR1 KGHSH, CDR2 LQKENI. The CDR3 runs 17 residues. This CDR3 reads CASSPTQGAGSGNTIYF. CDR3 DNA sequence: TGTGCCAGCTCACCGACCCAGGGGGCCGGCTCTGGAAACACCATATATTTT.

The chain links TRBV5-5 to TRBJ2-7; 11 bases match TRBD2. V trimming: 1 base; J trimming: 6 bases; junction bases outside the gene matches: 3. Germline CDR1 and CDR2: SGHKS and YYEKEE (reference sequence). This CDR3 spans 14 amino acids. In nucleotides, the CDR3 is TGTGCCAGCAGCTTGTTCCTAGCGGGAGGCGAGCAGTACTTC. Protein: CASSLFLAGGEQYF.

This clonotype was found once. V and J are TRBV11-2 and TRBJ2-5; TRBD2 matches at 7 bases. Trimming cost V 1 base and J 0 bases; bases outside gene matches: 2. The length of the CDR3 is 15 residues. Germline CDR1 SGHAT, CDR2 FQNNGV. CDR3 in amino acids: CASSLAGGNQETQYF. The CDR3, as DNA: TGTGCCAGCAGCTTAGCGGGGGGAAACCAAGAGACCCAGTACTTC. Complete variable domain (other parts from reference TRBV11-2 and TRBJ2-5): EAGVAQSPRYKIIEKRQSVAFWCNPISGHATLYWYQQILGQGPKLLIQFQNNGVVDDSQLPKDRFSAERLKGVDSTLKIQPAKLEDSAVYLCASSLAGGNQETQYFGPGTRLLVL.

The rearrangement joins TRBV5-1 to TRBJ2-1, with D possibly called TRBD1 or TRBD2 (5 bases each). The germline gives CDR1 SGHRS, CDR2 YFSETQ. V was cut by 4 bases and J by 6 bases, with 11 bases left in between. The CDR3 has 13 amino acids. The CDR3 loop reads CASSAGTGNEQFF. Written as DNA, the CDR3 is TGCGCCAGCAGCGCTGGGACCGGCAATGAGCAGTTCTTC.

This sequence joins TRBV20-1 and TRBJ2-1; the match to TRBD2 covers 10 bases. The germline V gene has CDR1 DFQATT and CDR2 SNEGSKA (reference sequence). V lost 3 bases to trimming and J lost 3 bases; unmatched junction nucleotides: 2. This CDR3 comprises 14 residues. The CDR3 reads CSASLAGDYNEQFF. The DNA of the CDR3 is TGCAGTGCTAGTCTAGCGGGAGACTACAATGAGCAGTTCTTC.

This chain joins TRBV20-1 and TRBJ2-5; 14 nucleotides agree with TRBD2. Germline V gene data show CDR1 as DFQATT and CDR2 as SNEGSKA (reference sequence). The CDR3 runs 16 residues. V lost 3 bases to trimming and J lost 4 bases; unmatched junction nucleotides: 7. The CDR3 region is CSASLGTSGSRETQYF. CDR3 in DNA: TGCAGTGCTAGCCTGGGGACTAGCGGGAGCCGAGAGACCCAGTACTTC.

In this sample, this clonotype turned up a few times. One junction end does not reproduce the germline sequence, and a read error may be involved. This rearrangement joins TRBV30 to TRBJ1-2; 7 nucleotides align to TRBD1. Germline V CDR1 and CDR2: GTSNPN, SVGIG (reference sequence). CDR3 length equals 11 residues. CDR3 protein: CAWNRQGHYAF. In DNA form, the CDR3 reads TGTGCCTGGAATAGACAGGGCCACTACGCCTTC.

The chain joins TRBV11-2 to TRBJ2-7; D is ambiguous. Trimming left V 4 bases short and J 1 base short, with 11 bases between. Germline loops: CDR1 SGHAT, CDR2 FQNNGV. This CDR3 spans 14 amino acids. CDR3: CASSSGWVSYEQYF. CDR3 sequence (DNA): TGTGCCAGCAGCTCCGGCTGGGTTTCCTACGAGCAGTACTTC.

The gene calls are TRBV6-5 and TRBJ1-1, with TRBD1 matching 7 bases. Trimming cost V 7 bases and J 0 bases; bases outside gene matches: 5. Looked up from germline, CDR1 is MNHEY and CDR2 is SVGAGI. This CDR3 is built from 14 residues. The CDR3 spells CASTPGGLNTEAFF. CDR3 nucleotide sequence: TGTGCCAGCACCCCAGGGGGGTTGAACACTGAAGCTTTCTTT.

V gene TRBV20-1 combines with J gene TRBJ2-3; 14 bases map to TRBD2. CDR1 and CDR2 (germline): DFQATT, SNEGSKA (reference sequence). Unmatched junction bases numbered 4, after V lost 5 bases and J lost 3 bases. This CDR3 is built from 15 residues. CDR3 nucleotides: TGCAGTGCTTTGACTAGCGGGAGGGCGACAGATACGCAGTATTTT. Translation: CSALTSGRATDTQYF.

The V call is TRBV4-1, the J call TRBJ2-7, with 9 bases lining up with TRBD1. The CDR3 totals 13 residues. The germline gives CDR1 MGHRA, CDR2 YSYEKL. V lost 1 base to trimming and J lost 11 bases; unmatched junction nucleotides: 6. This chain's CDR3 is CASSQGQGENKYF. CDR3 nucleotide sequence: TGCGCCAGCAGCCAAGGACAGGGGGAAAACAAGTACTTC.

The gene calls are TRBV5-5 and TRBJ2-7; D possibly corresponds to TRBD2 (6 bases). V was shortened by 5 bases and J by 4 bases, with 19 bases between the two germline ends. The CDR3 totals 15 residues. Germline-derived CDR1 and CDR2 are SGHKS and YYEKEE (reference sequence). The CDR3 region has the DNA TGTGCCAGCAGTACTGAACTAGGGGAGGTTTACGAGCAGTACTTC. Protein sequence: CASSTELGEVYEQYF.

The rearrangement uses TRBV3-1 and TRBJ2-5; 10 nucleotides align to TRBD2. The CDR3 is made up of 15 amino acids. Germline CDR1 and CDR2: LGHDT and YNNKEL (reference sequence). V lost 0 bases, J lost 2 bases, and 0 bases stayed unmatched. CDR3 sequence: CASSQETSGQETQYF. The DNA of the CDR3 is TGTGCCAGCAGCCAAGAGACTAGCGGGCAAGAGACCCAGTACTTC.

As to this clonotype: The junction does not match germline at one end; this may be a read error. The chain links TRBV18 to TRBJ2-7; weak D call: TRBD2 (6 bases). The germline CDR1 and CDR2 sequences are KGHSH and LQKENI. The CDR3 sequence is 14 residues long. The CDR3 reads CPSGPLDSAYEQYF. The CDR3 DNA reads as TGTCCCAGCGGGCCCCTAGATTCGGCCTACGAGCAGTACTTC.

V and J are TRBV18 and TRBJ2-3; D is uncertain. The CDR3 is made up of 12 amino acids. Looked up from germline, CDR1 is KGHSH and CDR2 is LQKENI. Trimming pared 3 bases from V and 4 bases from J, leaving 5 bases between. CDR3 sequence (DNA): TGTGCCAGCTCACCCTACCCAGATACGCAGTATTTT. Amino acid sequence: CASSPYPDTQYF.

This clonotype was observed a few times. J is TRBJ2-1 and V is TRBV10-3; 8 bases fit TRBD2. J was trimmed by 5 bases and V by 6 bases; bases with no gene match: 12. From germline, CDR1 is ENHRY and CDR2 SYGVKD. This CDR3 has 16 residues. Here the CDR3 reads CAISRGTRWGNNEQFF. Here the CDR3 DNA reads TGTGCCATCAGCCGGGGGACTAGATGGGGAAACAATGAGCAGTTCTTC.

This sequence joins TRBV5-1 and TRBJ1-1; D not certain. This CDR3 has 13 residues. The germline CDR1 and CDR2 sequences are SGHRS and YFSETQ. Trimming stripped 6 bases from V and 1 base from J, with 10 bases between. The CDR3 DNA reads as TGCGCCAGCAACCCAGGCGGGAACACTGAAGCTTTCTTT. Translation gives CASNPGGNTEAFF. The complete variable domain, with remaining parts taken from reference TRBV5-1 and TRBJ1-1, reads KAGVTQTPRYLIKTRGQQVTLSCSPISGHRSVSWYQQTPGQGLQFLFEYFSETQRNKGNFPGRFSGRQFSNSRSEMNVSTLELGDSALYLCASNPGGNTEAFFGQGTRLTVV.

V gene TRBV24-1 combines with J gene TRBJ2-6; D uncertain. Germline CDR1 is KGHDR and CDR2 is SFDVKD. The CDR3 runs 14 residues. V was cut by 3 bases and J by 1 base, with 3 bases left in between. CDR3 loop: CATSDDSGANVLTF. The CDR3, as DNA: TGTGCCACCAGTGATGATTCTGGGGCCAACGTCCTGACTTTC.

This clonotype has just a few counts. The chain is built from TRBV20-1 and TRBJ2-1, with D unclear. With 5 bases removed from V and 8 bases from J, the gap between germline ends came to 10 bases. CDR1 is DFQATT and CDR2 is SNEGSKA in the germline V gene (reference sequence). This CDR3 comprises 11 residues. In DNA form, the CDR3 reads TGCAGTGCTTTGATAGGGTATGAGCAGTTCTTC. It specifies CSALIGYEQFF.

The chain employs TRBV29-1 and TRBJ2-4; maybe TRBD1 (6 bases). The CDR3 is 12 residues long. Trimming stripped 5 bases from V and 6 bases from J, with 11 bases between. CDR1 and CDR2 from the germline V gene are SQVTM and ANQGSEA. The CDR3: CSVRQGINIQYF. CDR3 DNA sequence: TGCAGCGTTCGTCAGGGGATAAACATTCAGTACTTC.

The rearrangement joins TRBV3-1 to TRBJ2-7; tentatively, D is TRBD1 (6 bases). V was trimmed by 4 bases and J by 5 bases, leaving 9 bases between them. Germline CDR1 LGHDT, CDR2 YNNKEL (reference sequence). CDR3 size: 12 residues. CDR3 in amino acids: CASSRAGDEQYF. The CDR3 nucleotides read TGTGCCAGCAGCCGAGCAGGGGACGAGCAGTACTTC.

This rearrangement joins TRBV7-2 to TRBJ2-1; TRBD2 aligns across 8 bases. CDR3 length: 16 amino acids. J was trimmed by 6 bases and V by 0 bases; bases with no gene match: 7. Germline CDR1 reads SGHTA; CDR2 reads FQGNSA. CDR3 amino acids: CASSLAGTRTGNEQFF. In nucleotides, the CDR3 is TGTGCCAGCAGCTTAGCCGGGACTAGGACGGGCAATGAGCAGTTCTTC.